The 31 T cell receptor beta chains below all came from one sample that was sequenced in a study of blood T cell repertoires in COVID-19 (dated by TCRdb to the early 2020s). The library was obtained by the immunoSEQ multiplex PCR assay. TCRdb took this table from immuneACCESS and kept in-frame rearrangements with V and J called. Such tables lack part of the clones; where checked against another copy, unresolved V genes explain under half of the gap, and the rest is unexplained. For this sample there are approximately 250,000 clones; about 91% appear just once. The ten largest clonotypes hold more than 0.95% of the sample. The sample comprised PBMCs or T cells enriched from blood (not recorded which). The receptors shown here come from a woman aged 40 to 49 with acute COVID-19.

CDR3 sequence (DNA): TGTGCCAGTAGTATCGGGACAGGGGGCGGTTTTTGGCAGCCCCAGCATTTT. This sequence encodes CASSIGTGGGFWQPQHF. V is TRBV19 and J is TRBJ1-5; the match to TRBD1 covers 12 bases. There are 17 residues in the CDR3. Looked up from germline, CDR1 is LNHDA and CDR2 is SQIVND (reference sequence). V shed 3 bases, J shed 7 bases, and the junction held 10 bases outside the gene matches.

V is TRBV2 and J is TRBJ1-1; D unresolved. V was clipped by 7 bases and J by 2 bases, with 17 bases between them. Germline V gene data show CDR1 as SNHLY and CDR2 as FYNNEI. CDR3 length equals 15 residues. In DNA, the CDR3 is TGTGCCAGCAAAGAGGGCACCAACTTTAACACTGAAGCTTTCTTT. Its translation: CASKEGTNFNTEAFF. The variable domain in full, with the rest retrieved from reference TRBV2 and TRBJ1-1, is EPEVTQTPSHQVTQMGQEVILRCVPISNHLYFYWYRQILGQKVEFLVSFYNNEISEKSEIFDDQFSVERPDGSNFTLKIRSTKLEDSAMYFCASKEGTNFNTEAFFGQGTRLTVV.

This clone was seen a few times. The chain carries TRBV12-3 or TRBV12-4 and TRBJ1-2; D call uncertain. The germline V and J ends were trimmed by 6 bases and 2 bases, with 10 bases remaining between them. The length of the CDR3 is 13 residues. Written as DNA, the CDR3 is TGTGCCAGCAGCCCTTCCGGGAACTATGGCTACACCTTC. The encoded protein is CASSPSGNYGYTF.

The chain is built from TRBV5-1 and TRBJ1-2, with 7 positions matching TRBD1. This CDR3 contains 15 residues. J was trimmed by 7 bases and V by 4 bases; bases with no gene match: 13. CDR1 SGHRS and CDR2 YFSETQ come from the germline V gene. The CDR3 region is CASSEGHRGGLGYTF. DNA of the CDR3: TGCGCCAGCAGCGAAGGACACAGGGGAGGTCTTGGCTACACCTTC.

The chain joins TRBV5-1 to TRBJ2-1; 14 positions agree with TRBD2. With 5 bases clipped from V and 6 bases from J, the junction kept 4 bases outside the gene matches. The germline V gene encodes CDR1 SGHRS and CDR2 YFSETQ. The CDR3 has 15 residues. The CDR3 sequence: CASRNGLAGGNEQFF. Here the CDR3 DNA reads TGCGCCAGCAGGAACGGACTAGCGGGAGGCAATGAGCAGTTCTTC.

The CDR3 reads CASTVGGGREKTQYF. The DNA for the CDR3 is TGTGCCAGTACGGTCGGTGGGGGCAGGGAAAAGACCCAGTACTTC. V usage is TRBV11-3 and J usage is TRBJ2-5; possibly TRBD1 for D (6 bases). Trimming took 9 bases from V and 6 from J, leaving 23 bases between them. The CDR3 is made up of 15 amino acids. The germline V gene has CDR1 SGHNT and CDR2 YENEEA.

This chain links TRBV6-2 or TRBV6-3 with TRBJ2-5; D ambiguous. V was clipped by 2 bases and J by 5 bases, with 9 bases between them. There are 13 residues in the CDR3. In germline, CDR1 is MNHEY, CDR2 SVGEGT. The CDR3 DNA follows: TGTGCCAGCAGTTACCCCGTTGTGGAGACCCAGTACTTC. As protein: CASSYPVVETQYF.

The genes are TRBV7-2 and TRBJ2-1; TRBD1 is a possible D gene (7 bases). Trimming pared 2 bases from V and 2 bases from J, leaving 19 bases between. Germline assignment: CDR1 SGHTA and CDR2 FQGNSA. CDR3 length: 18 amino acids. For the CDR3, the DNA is TGTGCCAGCAGCTTATTTCAGGGGGGTCTGGGTGCCTACAATGAGCAGTTCTTC. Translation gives CASSLFQGGLGAYNEQFF.

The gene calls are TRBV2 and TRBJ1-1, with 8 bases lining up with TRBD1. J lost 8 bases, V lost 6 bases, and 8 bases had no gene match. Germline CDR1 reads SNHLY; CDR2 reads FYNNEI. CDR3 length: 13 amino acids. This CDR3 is CASSYNRDREAFF. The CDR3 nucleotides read TGTGCCAGCAGCTACAACCGGGACAGGGAAGCTTTCTTT.

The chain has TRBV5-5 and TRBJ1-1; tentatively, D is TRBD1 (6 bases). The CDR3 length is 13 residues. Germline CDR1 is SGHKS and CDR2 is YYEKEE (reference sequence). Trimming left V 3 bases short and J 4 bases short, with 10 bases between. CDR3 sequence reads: CASSSLGGTEAFF. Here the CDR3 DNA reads TGTGCCAGCAGCTCGTTAGGGGGCACTGAAGCTTTCTTT.

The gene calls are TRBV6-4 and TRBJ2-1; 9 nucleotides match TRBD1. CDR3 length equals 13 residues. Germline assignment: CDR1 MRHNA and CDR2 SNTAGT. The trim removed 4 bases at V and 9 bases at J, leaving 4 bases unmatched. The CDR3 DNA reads TGTGCCAGCAGTGGACAGGGGGGAGGTGAGCAGTTCTTC. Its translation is CASSGQGGGEQFF.

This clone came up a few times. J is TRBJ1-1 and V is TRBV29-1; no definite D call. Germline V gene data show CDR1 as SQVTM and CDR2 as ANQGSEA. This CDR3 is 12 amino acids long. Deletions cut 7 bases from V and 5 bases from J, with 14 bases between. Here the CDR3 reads CSALTRGTEAFF. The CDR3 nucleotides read TGCAGCGCCCTGACCAGAGGAACTGAAGCTTTCTTT.

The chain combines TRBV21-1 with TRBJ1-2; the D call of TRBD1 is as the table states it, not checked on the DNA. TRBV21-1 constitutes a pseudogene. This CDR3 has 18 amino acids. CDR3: CASSSETYPYTANYGYTF. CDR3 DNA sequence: TGTGCCAGCAGCTCTGAGACGTACCCCTATACAGCTAACTATGGCTACACCTTC.

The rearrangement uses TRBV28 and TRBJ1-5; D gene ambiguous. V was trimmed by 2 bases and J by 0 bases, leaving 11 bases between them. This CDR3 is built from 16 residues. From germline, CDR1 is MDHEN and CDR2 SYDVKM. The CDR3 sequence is CASSLDSLYSNQPQHF. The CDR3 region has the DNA TGTGCCAGCAGTTTAGATAGTCTGTATAGCAATCAGCCCCAGCATTTT.

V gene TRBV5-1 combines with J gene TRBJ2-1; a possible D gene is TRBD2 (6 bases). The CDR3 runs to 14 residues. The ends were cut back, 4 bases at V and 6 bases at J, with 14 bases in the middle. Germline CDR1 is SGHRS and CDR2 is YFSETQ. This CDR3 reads CASSRRDSFNEQFF. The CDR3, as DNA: TGCGCCAGCAGCCGCCGGGACTCATTCAATGAGCAGTTCTTC.

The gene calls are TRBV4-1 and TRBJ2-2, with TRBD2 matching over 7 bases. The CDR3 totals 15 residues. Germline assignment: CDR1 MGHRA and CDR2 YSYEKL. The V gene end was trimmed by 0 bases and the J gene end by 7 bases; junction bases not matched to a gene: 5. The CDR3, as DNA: TGCGCCAGCAGCCAAGAACCCCGCGGGAGCGGGGAGCTGTTTTTT. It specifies CASSQEPRGSGELFF.

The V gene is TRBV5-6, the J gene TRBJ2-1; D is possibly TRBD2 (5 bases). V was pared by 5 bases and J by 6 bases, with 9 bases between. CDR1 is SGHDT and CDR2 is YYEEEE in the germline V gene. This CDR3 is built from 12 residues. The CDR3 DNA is TGTGCCAGCAGGGGTGGAGGCAATGAGCAGTTCTTC. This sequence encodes CASRGGGNEQFF. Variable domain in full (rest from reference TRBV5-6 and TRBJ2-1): DAGVTQSPTHLIKTRGQQVTLRCSPKSGHDTVSWYQQALGQGPQFIFQYYEEEERQRGNFPDRFSGHQFPNYSSELNVNALLLGDSALYLCASRGGGNEQFFGPGTRLTVL.

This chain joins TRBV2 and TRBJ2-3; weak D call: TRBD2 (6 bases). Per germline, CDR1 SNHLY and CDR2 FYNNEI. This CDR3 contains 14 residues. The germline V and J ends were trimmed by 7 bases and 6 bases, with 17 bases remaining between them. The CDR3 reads CASTPLAGLDTQYF. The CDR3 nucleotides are TGTGCCAGCACCCCGCTCGCGGGATTGGATACGCAGTATTTT.

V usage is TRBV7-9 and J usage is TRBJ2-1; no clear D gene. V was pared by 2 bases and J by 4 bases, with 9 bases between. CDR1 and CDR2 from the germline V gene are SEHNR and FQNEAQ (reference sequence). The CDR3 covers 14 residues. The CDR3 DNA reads TGTGCCAGCAGCTTACGACTTGAATACAATGAGCAGTTCTTC. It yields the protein CASSLRLEYNEQFF.

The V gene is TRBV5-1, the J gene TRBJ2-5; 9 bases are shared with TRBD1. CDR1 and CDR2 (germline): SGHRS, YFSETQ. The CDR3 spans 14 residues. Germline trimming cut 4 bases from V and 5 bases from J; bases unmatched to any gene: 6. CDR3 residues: CASSLEGQGETQYF. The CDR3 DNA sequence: TGCGCCAGCAGCCTAGAAGGACAGGGGGAGACCCAGTACTTC.

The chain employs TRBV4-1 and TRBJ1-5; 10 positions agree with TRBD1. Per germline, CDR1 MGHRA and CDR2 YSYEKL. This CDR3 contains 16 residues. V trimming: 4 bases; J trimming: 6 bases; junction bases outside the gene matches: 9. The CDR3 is CASSPGDRGLTQPQHF. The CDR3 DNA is TGCGCCAGCAGCCCGGGTGACAGGGGGCTAACTCAGCCCCAGCATTTT.

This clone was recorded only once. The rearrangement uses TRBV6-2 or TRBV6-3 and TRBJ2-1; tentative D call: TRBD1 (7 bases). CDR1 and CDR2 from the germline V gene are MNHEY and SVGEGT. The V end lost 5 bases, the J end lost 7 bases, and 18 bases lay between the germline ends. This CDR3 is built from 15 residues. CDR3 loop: CASSRTGARGNEQFF. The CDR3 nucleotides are TGTGCCAGCAGTCGTACAGGGGCCCGGGGGAATGAGCAGTTCTTC.

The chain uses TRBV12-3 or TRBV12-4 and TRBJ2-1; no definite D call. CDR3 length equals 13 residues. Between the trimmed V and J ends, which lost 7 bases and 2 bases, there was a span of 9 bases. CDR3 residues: CASTWATYNEQFF. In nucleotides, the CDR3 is TGTGCCAGCACGTGGGCTACCTACAATGAGCAGTTCTTC.

The CDR3 reads CAWSVPYGGVRTEAFF. The DNA of the CDR3 is TGTGCCTGGAGTGTACCCTATGGGGGCGTAAGGACTGAAGCTTTCTTT. The rearrangement uses TRBV30 and TRBJ1-1, with D tentatively TRBD1 (6 bases). Germline V gene data show CDR1 as GTSNPN and CDR2 as SVGIG (reference sequence). V lost 0 bases and J lost 5, with 19 bases in between. This CDR3 is 16 amino acids long.

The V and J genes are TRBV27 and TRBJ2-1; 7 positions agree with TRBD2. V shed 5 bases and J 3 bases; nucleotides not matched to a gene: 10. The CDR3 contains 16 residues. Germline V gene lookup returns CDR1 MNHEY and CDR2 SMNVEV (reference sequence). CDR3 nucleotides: TGTGCCAGCAGTGCCCTTGGACTAGGGATCTACAATGAGCAGTTCTTC. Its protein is CASSALGLGIYNEQFF.

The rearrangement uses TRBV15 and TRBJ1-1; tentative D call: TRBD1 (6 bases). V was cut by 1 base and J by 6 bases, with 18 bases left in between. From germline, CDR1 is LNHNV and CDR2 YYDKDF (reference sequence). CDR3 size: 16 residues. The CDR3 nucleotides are TGTGCCACCAGCAGAGGTACAGGGAACCGGCGTGCTGAAGCTTTCTTT. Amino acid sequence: CATSRGTGNRRAEAFF.

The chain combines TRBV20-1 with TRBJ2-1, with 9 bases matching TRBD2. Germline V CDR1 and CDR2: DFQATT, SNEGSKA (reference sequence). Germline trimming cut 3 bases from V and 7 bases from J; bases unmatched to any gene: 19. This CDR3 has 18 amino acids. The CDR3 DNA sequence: TGCAGTGCTAGTCGCCTAGCGGGATTGAGGGGAGGCGGGAATGAGCAGTTCTTC. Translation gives CSASRLAGLRGGGNEQFF.

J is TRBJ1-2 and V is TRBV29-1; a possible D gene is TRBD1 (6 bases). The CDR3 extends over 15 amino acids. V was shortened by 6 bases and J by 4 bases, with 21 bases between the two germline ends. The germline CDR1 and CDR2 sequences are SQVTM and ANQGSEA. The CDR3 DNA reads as TGCAGCGTCTCAACCGCCGGACAGCGGCTCTATGGCTACACCTTC. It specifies CSVSTAGQRLYGYTF.

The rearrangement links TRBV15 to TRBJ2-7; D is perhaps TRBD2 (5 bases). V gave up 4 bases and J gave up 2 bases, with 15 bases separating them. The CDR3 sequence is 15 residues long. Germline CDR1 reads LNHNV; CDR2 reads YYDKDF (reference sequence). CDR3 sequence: CATSIPGIKAYEQYF. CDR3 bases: TGTGCCACCAGCATACCGGGGATTAAAGCCTACGAGCAGTACTTC.

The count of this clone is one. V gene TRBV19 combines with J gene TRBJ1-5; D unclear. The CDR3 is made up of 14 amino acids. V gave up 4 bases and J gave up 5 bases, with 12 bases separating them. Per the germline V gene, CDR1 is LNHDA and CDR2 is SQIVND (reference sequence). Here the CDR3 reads CASSTGSGYQPQHF. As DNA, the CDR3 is TGTGCCAGTAGTACGGGCAGCGGTTATCAGCCCCAGCATTTT.

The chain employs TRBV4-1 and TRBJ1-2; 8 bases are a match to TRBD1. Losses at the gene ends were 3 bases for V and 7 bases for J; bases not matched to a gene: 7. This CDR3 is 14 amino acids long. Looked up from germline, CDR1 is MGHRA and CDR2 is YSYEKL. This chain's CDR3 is CASSHGTGFIGYTF. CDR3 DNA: TGCGCCAGCAGCCACGGGACAGGTTTTATTGGCTACACCTTC.